Below are 10 T cell receptor beta chains sequenced from a single sample in a study of cytomegalovirus exposure and HLA in healthy donors. PCR amplification relied on 60 Vbeta primers (plus 13 Jbeta primers). Data came from immunoSEQ multiplex PCR; TCRdb stores just in-frame clones and leaves some out. This sample has about 51,000 clones; 81% occur once, and the top ten carry 2% to 2.5%. The specimen sequenced was PBMCs. The origin of the receptors is a boy aged 5-17 years in good health and CMV-seropositive.

V and J are TRBV29-1 and TRBJ1-3, with TRBD1 as a possible D gene (6 bases). The CDR3 contains 15 residues. The V gene lost 2 bases and the J gene lost 4 bases, with 15 bases spanning the gap. Germline CDR1 reads SQVTM; CDR2 reads ANQGSEA. The CDR3 sequence: CSVEIWGGSGNTIYF. The CDR3 DNA follows: TGCAGCGTTGAAATCTGGGGGGGCTCCGGAAACACCATATATTTT.

V gene TRBV15 combines with J gene TRBJ2-7; TRBD2 might be the D (6 bases). The CDR3 length is 15 residues. Trimming removed 0 bases from V and 3 bases from J, with 12 bases in between. Looked up from germline, CDR1 is LNHNV and CDR2 is YYDKDF (reference sequence). The CDR3 coding sequence is TGTGCCACCAGCAGAGAGCTGGCGGGGAGCTACGAGCAGTACTTC. Translation: CATSRELAGSYEQYF.

In this sample, this clone turned up once. At one end the junction does not follow the germline gene, possibly because of a read error. V and J are TRBV29-1 and TRBJ2-5; 9 bases fit TRBD2. CDR3 size: 13 residues. From germline, CDR1 is SQVTM and CDR2 ANQGSEA. The CDR3 bases are TGCAGCGTTGTTCCTAGGCTAGCGGGACCCTCACACTTC. It specifies CSVVPRLAGPSHF.

This chain joins TRBV4-1 and TRBJ1-5; TRBD1 matches at 7 bases. Germline V lookup: CDR1 MGHRA, CDR2 YSYEKL. The J segment lost 4 bases and the V segment lost 1 base, leaving 13 bases of the junction unmatched. The CDR3 spans 18 residues. The CDR3 is CASSQGAAYRGLNQPQHF. CDR3 bases: TGCGCCAGCAGCCAAGGTGCCGCTTACAGGGGACTTAATCAGCCCCAGCATTTT.

In this sample, this clone turned up once. V and J are TRBV6-1 and TRBJ2-5; D is possibly TRBD1 (6 bases). CDR3 length: 13 residues. V lost 10 bases and J lost 0, with 12 bases in between. Germline CDR1 is MNHNS and CDR2 is SASEGT. This CDR3 is CATDSSYQETQYF. The CDR3 coding sequence is TGTGCCACGGACAGTTCGTACCAAGAGACCCAGTACTTC.

Note on this clone: One junction end does not reproduce the germline sequence, and a read error may be involved. The chain combines TRBV5-4 with TRBJ1-3, with D maybe TRBD1 (5 bases). Germline V lookup: CDR1 SGHNT, CDR2 YYREEE (reference sequence). The CDR3 is 15 residues long. CDR3 in DNA: TGTGCCAGCAGCAGAGGCGGGGGAACTGGAGACACCATATATTTT. It encodes CASSRGGGTGDTIYF.

This clone occurred once. This chain joins TRBV7-9 and TRBJ1-6; TRBD1 is a possible D gene (6 bases). Per the germline V gene, CDR1 is SEHNR and CDR2 is FQNEAQ (reference sequence). The CDR3 loop spans 16 amino acids. With 0 bases removed from V and 6 bases from J, the gap between germline ends came to 12 bases. CDR3 DNA sequence: TGTGCCAGCAGCTTAGCACAGGGACCTGGTAATTCACCCCTCCACTTT. It encodes CASSLAQGPGNSPLHF.

The chain employs TRBV7-2 and TRBJ2-7; D is possibly TRBD1 (7 bases). V was shortened by 7 bases and J by 3 bases, with 16 bases between the two germline ends. The CDR3 has 14 amino acids. CDR1 SGHTA and CDR2 FQGNSA come from the germline V gene. CDR3 bases: TGTGCCAGCAATCGACAGGGAGGAGGCTACGAGCAGTACTTC. This codes for CASNRQGGGYEQYF. The full variable domain, rest sourced from reference TRBV7-2 and TRBJ2-7, is GAGVSQSPSNKVTEKGKDVELRCDPISGHTALYWYRQSLGQGLEFLIYFQGNSAPDKSGLPSDRFSAERTGGSVSTLTIQRTQQEDSAVYLCASNRQGGGYEQYFGPGTRLTVT.

The V and J genes are TRBV7-9 and TRBJ1-6; D gene unclear. CDR1 is SEHNR, CDR2 FQNEAQ, per germline (reference sequence). V was clipped by 4 bases and J by 10 bases, with 14 bases between them. CDR3 length equals 14 residues. The CDR3 loop reads CASSSIKEGSPLHF. CDR3 sequence (DNA): TGTGCCAGCAGCTCTATTAAGGAGGGATCACCCCTCCACTTT. Full variable domain (remainder filled in from reference TRBV7-9 and TRBJ1-6): DTGVSQNPRHKITKRGQNVTFRCDPISEHNRLYWYRQTLGQGPEFLTYFQNEAQLEKSRLLSDRFSAERPKGSFSTLEIQRTEQGDSAMYLCASSSIKEGSPLHFGNGTRLTVT.

The chain joins TRBV7-9 to TRBJ1-5; the D gene is possibly TRBD1 (5 bases). This CDR3 spans 14 amino acids. Germline V gene sequence: CDR1 SEHNR, CDR2 FQNEAQ (reference sequence). V lost 5 bases, J lost 6 bases, and 14 bases lay in between. The CDR3: CASSDDSVSQPQHF. CDR3 DNA sequence: TGTGCCAGCAGCGATGACAGCGTCAGTCAGCCCCAGCATTTT.